This TCR beta chain was obtained from a study of PD-1 blockade in classical Hodgkin lymphoma. General study findings and limits: Individuals who commenced nivolumab within less than 1 year of ASCT were excluded. A significant rise in TCR diversity by C4D1 was seen for CD4+ but not CD8+ cells. Complete responders had baseline diversity similar to newly diagnosed patients.

As for this clone: What it recognizes is unknown.

No patient escaped relapse after autologous stem cell transplantation, and brentuximab vedotin exposure varied. The authors enriched CD8+ T cells from thawed PBMCs via magnetic negative selection. Patients had relapsed/refractory classical Hodgkin lymphoma with complete response, partial response or progressive disease as best response. The method was immunoSEQ multiplex PCR; TCRdb's version includes in-frame clones alone and lacks a portion of them. The profile shows roughly 28,000 clones, 70% to 90% of them singletons. Specimen: CD8+ T cells from blood, collected at baseline. This TCR came from a human donor with classical Hodgkin lymphoma.

CDR3 sequence: CASMGGDRAEAFF. The CDR3 DNA reads as TGTGCCAGTATGGGAGGGGACAGAGCTGAAGCTTTCTTT. V gene TRBV19 combines with J gene TRBJ1-1; TRBD1 matches at 7 bases. With V trimmed by 7 bases and J by 6 bases, 8 bases remained unmatched. CDR1 is LNHDA and CDR2 is SQIVND in the germline V gene (reference sequence). CDR3 length: 13 residues.